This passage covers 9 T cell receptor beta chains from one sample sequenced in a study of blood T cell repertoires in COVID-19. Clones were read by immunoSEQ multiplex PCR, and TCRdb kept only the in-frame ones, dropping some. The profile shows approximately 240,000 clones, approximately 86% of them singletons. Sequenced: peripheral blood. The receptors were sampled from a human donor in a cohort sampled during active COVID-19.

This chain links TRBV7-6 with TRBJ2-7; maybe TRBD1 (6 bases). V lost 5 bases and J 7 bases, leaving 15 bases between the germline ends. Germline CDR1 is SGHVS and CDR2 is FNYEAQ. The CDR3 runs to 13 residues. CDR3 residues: CASSPGHREEQYF. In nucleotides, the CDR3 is TGTGCCAGCAGCCCGGGACATCGAGAAGAGCAGTACTTC. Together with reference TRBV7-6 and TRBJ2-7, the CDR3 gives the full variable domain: GAGVSQSPRYKVTKRGQDVALRCDPISGHVSLYWYRQALGQGPEFLTYFNYEAQQDKSGLPNDRFSAERPEGSISTLTIQRTEQRDSAMYRCASSPGHREEQYFGPGTRLTVT.

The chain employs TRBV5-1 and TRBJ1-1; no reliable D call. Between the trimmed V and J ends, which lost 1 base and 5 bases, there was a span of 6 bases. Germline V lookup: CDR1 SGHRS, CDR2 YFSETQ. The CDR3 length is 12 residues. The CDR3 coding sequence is TGCGCCAGCAGCTTGACGCAGACTGAAGCTTTCTTT. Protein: CASSLTQTEAFF.

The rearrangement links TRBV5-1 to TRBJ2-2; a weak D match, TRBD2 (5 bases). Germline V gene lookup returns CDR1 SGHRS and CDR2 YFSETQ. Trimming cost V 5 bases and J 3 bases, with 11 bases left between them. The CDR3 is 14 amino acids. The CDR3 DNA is TGCGCCAGCAGAGAGGGAGTGGACACCGGGGAGCTGTTTTTT. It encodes CASREGVDTGELFF.

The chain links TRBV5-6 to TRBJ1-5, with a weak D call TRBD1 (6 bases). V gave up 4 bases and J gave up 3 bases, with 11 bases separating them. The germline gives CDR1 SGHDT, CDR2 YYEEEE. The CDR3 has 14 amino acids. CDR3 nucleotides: TGTGCCAGCAGCCTTCGGGACAACAATCAGCCCCAGCATTTT. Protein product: CASSLRDNNQPQHF.

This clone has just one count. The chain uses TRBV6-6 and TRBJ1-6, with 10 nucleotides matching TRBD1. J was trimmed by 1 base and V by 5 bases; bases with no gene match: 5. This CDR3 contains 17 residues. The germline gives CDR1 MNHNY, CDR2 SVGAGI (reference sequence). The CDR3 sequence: CASSRRDRGSYNSPLHF. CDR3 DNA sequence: TGTGCCAGCAGTCGACGGGACAGGGGTTCCTATAATTCACCCCTCCACTTT.

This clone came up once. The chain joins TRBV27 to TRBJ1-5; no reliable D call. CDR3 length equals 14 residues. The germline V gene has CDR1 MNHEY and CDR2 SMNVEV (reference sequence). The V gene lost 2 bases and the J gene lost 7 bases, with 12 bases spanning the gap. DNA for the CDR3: TGTGCCAGCAGTTTACGAAACGGAGGGCAGCCCCAGCATTTT. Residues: CASSLRNGGQPQHF.

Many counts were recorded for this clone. CDR3 loop: CASSYPTGGDQPQHF. The CDR3 DNA is TGTGCCAGCAGTTACCCGACAGGGGGAGATCAGCCCCAGCATTTT. The V and J genes are TRBV6-2 or TRBV6-3 and TRBJ1-5; TRBD1 aligns across 9 bases. J was trimmed by 5 bases and V by 2 bases; bases with no gene match: 4. The CDR3 runs to 15 residues. Per germline, CDR1 MNHEY and CDR2 SVGEGT.

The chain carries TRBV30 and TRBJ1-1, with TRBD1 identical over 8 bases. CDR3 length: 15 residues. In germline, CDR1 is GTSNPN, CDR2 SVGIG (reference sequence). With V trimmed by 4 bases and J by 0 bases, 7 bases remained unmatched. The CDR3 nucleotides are TGTGCCTGGAAACCTCGGACAGGGATGAACACTGAAGCTTTCTTT. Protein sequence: CAWKPRTGMNTEAFF.

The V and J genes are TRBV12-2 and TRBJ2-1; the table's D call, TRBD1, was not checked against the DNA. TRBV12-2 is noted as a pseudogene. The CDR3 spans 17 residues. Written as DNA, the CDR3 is TGTGCAAGTCGCTTAGCGCGAGGTAGCAGACAGTACAATGAGCAGTTCTTC. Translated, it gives CASRLARGSRQYNEQFF.